This entry lists 14 T cell receptor beta chains sequenced from one sample in a study of regulatory T cells in long-lasting Graves disease. The TCR beta library used iRepertoire HTBI primers with Arm-PCR amplification of CDR3. TCRdb ran MiXCR on the multiplex PCR reads and lists one entry per CDR3 protein. Of around 460,000 distinct CDR3 sequences listed, 13% to 15% are singletons. The time point denotes: newly diagnosed GD, antithyroid drugs for less than 3 months. The TCR library was prepared using RNA isolated from PBMCs. The same sample was also studied in work on T cells in Graves' hyperthyroidism and ophthalmopathy.

The sample consisted of peripheral blood mononuclear cells (PBMCs), taken at new diagnosis, from a patient treated with antithyroid drugs. The receptors shown here come from a woman in her 50s with Graves disease.

As to this clonotype: It may be a read error: a sequence one base away is much more abundant. The rearrangement joins TRBV3-1 to TRBJ1-2, with TRBD1 as a possible D gene (6 bases). The CDR3 sequence is 14 residues long. Deletions cut 1 base from V and 12 bases from J, with 18 bases between. Per the germline V gene, CDR1 is LGHDT and CDR2 is YNNKEL (reference sequence). CDR3: CASSQGSGARGHTF. In DNA form, the CDR3 reads TGTGCCAGCAGCCAAGGCTCGGGGGCGCGAGGCCACACCTTC.

Details on this clonotype: One end of the junction does not line up with germline, which may come from a read error. The chain has TRBV20-1 and TRBJ1-5, with a weak D call TRBD1 (5 bases). CDR1 is DFQATT, CDR2 SNEGSKA, per germline (reference sequence). This CDR3 region has 14 residues. CDR3 bases: TGCAGTGCTAGAGATAGGGGTAGGAATCGGCCCCAGCATTTT. Its protein is CSARDRGRNRPQHF.

This clonotype appeared many times. The rearrangement uses TRBV30 and TRBJ1-1, with D possibly TRBD1 on 6 matching bases. CDR1 GTSNPN and CDR2 SVGIG come from the germline V gene (reference sequence). The V end was cut by 5 bases, the J end by 5 bases, with 15 bases between. CDR3 length: 13 residues. The CDR3 DNA follows: TGTGCCTGGGGTCAAGGGGGTGGGACTGAAGCTTTCTTT. Protein: CAWGQGGGTEAFF.

Many counts were recorded for this clonotype. The chain recombines TRBV7-6 with TRBJ2-3; possible D gene TRBD1, 5 bases. The CDR3 extends over 15 amino acids. V lost 0 bases, J lost 4 bases, and 11 bases lay in between. Germline CDR1 and CDR2: SGHVS and FNYEAQ. CDR3 sequence (DNA): TGTGCCAGCAGCTTAGCGGACAATATGGCAGATACGCAGTATTTT. Translation: CASSLADNMADTQYF.

This clonotype was detected once. This clone may be a read error of a much larger clone one base away. The CDR3 nucleotides read TGTGCCAGCAGCTCCGCATCCCAGGGCAATGAGCAGTTCTTC. Translation gives CASSSASQGNEQFF. The chain carries TRBV5-5 and TRBJ2-1, with D tentatively TRBD1 (5 bases). Trimming left V 3 bases short and J 6 bases short, with 13 bases between. The CDR3 loop spans 14 amino acids. The germline V gene has CDR1 SGHKS and CDR2 YYEKEE (reference sequence).

This clonotype appeared a few times. This chain uses TRBV19 with TRBJ1-5; no clear D gene. The CDR3 is 15 residues long. The V gene's germline CDR1 is LNHDA and CDR2 SQIVND (reference sequence). V lost 8 bases, J lost 3 bases, and 17 bases lay in between. The CDR3 loop is CASASRGDNNQPQHF. Here the CDR3 DNA reads TGTGCCAGTGCAAGCCGGGGAGATAACAATCAGCCCCAGCATTTT.

This clonotype was seen at least ten times. The CDR3 bases are TGCAGTGCTAGCGACGACTGGACTAGCGGGAGAGGGGAGCAGTACTTC. Protein: CSASDDWTSGRGEQYF. The rearrangement joins TRBV20-1 to TRBJ2-7; 13 bases agree with TRBD2. With 3 bases clipped from V and 7 bases from J, the junction kept 12 bases outside the gene matches. The CDR3 is 16 amino acids. Germline V gene lookup returns CDR1 DFQATT and CDR2 SNEGSKA (reference sequence).

This clonotype was seen repeatedly, ten times or more. The chain uses TRBV6-5 and TRBJ2-7, with TRBD2 matching 9 bases. The CDR3 covers 16 residues. Looked up from germline, CDR1 is MNHEY and CDR2 is SVGAGI. V was clipped by 0 bases and J by 4 bases; unmatched bases: 7. The CDR3 region is CASSYSPTSGRYEQYF. The CDR3 DNA is TGTGCCAGCAGTTACTCTCCTACTAGCGGGCGATACGAGCAGTACTTC.

This clonotype was seen a few times. V gene TRBV28 combines with J gene TRBJ2-5, with 8 bases that match TRBD2. This CDR3 region has 15 residues. Germline loops: CDR1 MDHEN, CDR2 SYDVKM. V was pared by 8 bases and J by 5 bases, with 13 bases of the junction left unmatched. The CDR3 reads CASQEVGRASETQYF. CDR3 nucleotide sequence: TGTGCCAGCCAGGAAGTCGGGAGGGCATCCGAGACCCAGTACTTC.

CDR3 in DNA: TGTGCCAGCAGCTTGGAAGGGGTAAGCAATCAGCCCCAGCATTTT. Its protein product is CASSLEGVSNQPQHF. This chain connects TRBV5-5 to TRBJ1-5; D might be TRBD1 (5 bases). Per germline, CDR1 SGHKS and CDR2 YYEKEE (reference sequence). This CDR3 has 15 amino acids. Deletions cut 0 bases from V and 1 base from J, with 8 bases between.

This clonotype was found many times. The CDR3 here is CASSPVNTEAFF. The CDR3 DNA reads TGTGCCAGCAGCCCAGTAAACACTGAAGCTTTCTTT. The rearrangement links TRBV12-3 or TRBV12-4 to TRBJ1-1; D gene uncertain. V was cut by 6 bases and J by 2 bases, with 7 bases left in between. The length of the CDR3 is 12 residues.

This clonotype has ten or more counts. The rearrangement links TRBV2 to TRBJ1-5; tentative D call: TRBD1 (6 bases). Germline V lookup: CDR1 SNHLY, CDR2 FYNNEI. CDR3 length: 13 amino acids. Trimming removed 5 bases at V and 3 bases at J, with 8 bases between. CDR3 DNA: TGTGCCAGCAGTCGGGACAACAATCAGCCCCAGCATTTT. Its protein is CASSRDNNQPQHF. The full variable domain, completed using reference TRBV2 and TRBJ1-5, is EPEVTQTPSHQVTQMGQEVILRCVPISNHLYFYWYRQILGQKVEFLVSFYNNEISEKSEIFDDQFSVERPDGSNFTLKIRSTKLEDSAMYFCASSRDNNQPQHFGDGTRLSIL.

The gene calls are TRBV9 and TRBJ2-3, with 9 bases that match TRBD1. Germline trimming cut 3 bases from V and 3 bases from J; bases unmatched to any gene: 5. The CDR3 consists of 15 residues. The germline CDR1 and CDR2 sequences are SGDLS and YYNGEE. This CDR3 is CASSGWGQGTDTQYF. DNA for the CDR3: TGTGCCAGCAGCGGATGGGGACAGGGAACAGATACGCAGTATTTT.

In the case of this clonotype: Since no conserved phenylalanine or tryptophan closes the CDR3, a read error is the likely cause. The chain links TRBV2 to TRBJ2-1, with D possibly being TRBD2 (5 bases). The CDR3 is made up of 13 amino acids. V lost 3 bases and J 6 bases, leaving 9 bases between the germline ends. Germline V gene sequence: CDR1 SNHLY, CDR2 FYNNEI. The CDR3 spells CASSDRAANEQFL. In nucleotides, the CDR3 is TGTGCCAGCAGTGACCGAGCGGCCAATGAGCAGTTCCTC.